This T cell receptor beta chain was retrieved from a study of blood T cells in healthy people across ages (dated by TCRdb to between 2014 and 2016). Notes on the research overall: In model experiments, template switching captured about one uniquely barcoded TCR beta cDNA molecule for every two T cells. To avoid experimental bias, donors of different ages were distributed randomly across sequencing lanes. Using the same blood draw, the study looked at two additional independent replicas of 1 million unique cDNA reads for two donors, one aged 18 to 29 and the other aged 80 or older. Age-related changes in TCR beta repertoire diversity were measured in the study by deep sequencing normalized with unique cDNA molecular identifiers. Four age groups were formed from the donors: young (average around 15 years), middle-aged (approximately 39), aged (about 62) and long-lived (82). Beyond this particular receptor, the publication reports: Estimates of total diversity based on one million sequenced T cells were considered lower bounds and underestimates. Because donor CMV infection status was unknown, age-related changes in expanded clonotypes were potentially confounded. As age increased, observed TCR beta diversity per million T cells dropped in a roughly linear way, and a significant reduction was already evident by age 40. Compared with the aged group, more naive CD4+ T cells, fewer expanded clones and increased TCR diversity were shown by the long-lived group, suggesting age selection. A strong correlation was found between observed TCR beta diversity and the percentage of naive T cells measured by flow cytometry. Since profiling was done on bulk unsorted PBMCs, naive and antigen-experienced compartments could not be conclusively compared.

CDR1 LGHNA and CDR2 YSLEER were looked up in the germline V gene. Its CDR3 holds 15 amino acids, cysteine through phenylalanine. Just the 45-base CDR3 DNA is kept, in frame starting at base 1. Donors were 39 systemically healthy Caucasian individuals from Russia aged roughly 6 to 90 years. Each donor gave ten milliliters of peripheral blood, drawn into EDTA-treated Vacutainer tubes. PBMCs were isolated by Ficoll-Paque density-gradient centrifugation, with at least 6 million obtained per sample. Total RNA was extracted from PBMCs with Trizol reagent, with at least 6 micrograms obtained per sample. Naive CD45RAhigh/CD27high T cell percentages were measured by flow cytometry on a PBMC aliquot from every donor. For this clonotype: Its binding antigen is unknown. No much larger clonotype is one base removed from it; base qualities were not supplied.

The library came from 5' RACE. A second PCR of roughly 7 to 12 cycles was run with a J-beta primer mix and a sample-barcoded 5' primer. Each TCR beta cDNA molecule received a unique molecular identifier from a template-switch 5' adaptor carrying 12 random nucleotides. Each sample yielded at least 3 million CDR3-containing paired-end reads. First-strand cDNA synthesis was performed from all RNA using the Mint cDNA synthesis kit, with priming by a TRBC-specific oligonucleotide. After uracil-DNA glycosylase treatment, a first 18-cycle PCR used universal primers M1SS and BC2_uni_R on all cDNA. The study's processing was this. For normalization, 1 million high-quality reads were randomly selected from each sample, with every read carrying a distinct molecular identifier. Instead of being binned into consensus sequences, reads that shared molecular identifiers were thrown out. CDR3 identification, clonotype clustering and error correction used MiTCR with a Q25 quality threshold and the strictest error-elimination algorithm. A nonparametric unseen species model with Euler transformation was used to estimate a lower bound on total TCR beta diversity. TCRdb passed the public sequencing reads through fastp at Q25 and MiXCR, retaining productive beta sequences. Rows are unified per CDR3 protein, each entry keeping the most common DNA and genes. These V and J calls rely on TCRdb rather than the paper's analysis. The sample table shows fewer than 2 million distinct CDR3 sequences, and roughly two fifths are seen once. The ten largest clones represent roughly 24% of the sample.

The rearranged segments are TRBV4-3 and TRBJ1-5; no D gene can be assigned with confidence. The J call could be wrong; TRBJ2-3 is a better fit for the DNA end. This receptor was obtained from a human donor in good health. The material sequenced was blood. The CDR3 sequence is CASSQVLGPSQPQYF. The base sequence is TGCGCCAGCAGCCAAGTCTTAGGCCCAAGTCAGCCCCAGTATTTT.